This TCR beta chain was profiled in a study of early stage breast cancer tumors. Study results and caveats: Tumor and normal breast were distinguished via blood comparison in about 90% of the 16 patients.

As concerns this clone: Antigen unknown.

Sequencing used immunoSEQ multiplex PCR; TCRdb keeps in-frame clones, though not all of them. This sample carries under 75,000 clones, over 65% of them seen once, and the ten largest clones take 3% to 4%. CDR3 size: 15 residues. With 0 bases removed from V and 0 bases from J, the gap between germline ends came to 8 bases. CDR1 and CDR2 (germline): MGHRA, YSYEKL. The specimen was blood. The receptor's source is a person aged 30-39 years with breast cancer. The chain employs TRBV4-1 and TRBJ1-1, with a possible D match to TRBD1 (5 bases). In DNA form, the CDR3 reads TGCGCCAGCAGCCAAGATAGGGGAATGAACACTGAAGCTTTCTTT. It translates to CASSQDRGMNTEAFF.